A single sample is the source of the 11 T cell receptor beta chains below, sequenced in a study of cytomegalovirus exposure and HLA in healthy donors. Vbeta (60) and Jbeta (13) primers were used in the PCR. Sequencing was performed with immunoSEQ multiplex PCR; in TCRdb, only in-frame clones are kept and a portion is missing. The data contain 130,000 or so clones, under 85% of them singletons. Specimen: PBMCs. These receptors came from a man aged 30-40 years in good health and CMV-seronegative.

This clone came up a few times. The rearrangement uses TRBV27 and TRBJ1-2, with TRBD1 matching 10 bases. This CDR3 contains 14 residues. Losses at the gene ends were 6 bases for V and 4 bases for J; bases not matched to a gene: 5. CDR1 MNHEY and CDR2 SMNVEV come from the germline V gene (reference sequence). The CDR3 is CASSRDRGSYGYTF. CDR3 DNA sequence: TGTGCCAGCAGCCGGGACAGGGGATCCTATGGCTACACCTTC.

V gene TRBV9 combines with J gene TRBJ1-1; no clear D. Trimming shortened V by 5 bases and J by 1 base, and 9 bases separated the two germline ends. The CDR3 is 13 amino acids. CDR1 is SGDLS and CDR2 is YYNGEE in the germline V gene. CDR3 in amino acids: CASSILTNTEAFF. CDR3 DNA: TGTGCCAGCAGTATACTTACGAACACTGAAGCTTTCTTT.

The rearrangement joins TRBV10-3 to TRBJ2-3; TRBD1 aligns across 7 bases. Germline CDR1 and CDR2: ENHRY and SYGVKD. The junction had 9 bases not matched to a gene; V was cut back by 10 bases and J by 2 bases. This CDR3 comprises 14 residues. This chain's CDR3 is CATLGGKDTDTQYF. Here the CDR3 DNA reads TGTGCCACCCTAGGGGGCAAGGACACAGATACGCAGTATTTT.

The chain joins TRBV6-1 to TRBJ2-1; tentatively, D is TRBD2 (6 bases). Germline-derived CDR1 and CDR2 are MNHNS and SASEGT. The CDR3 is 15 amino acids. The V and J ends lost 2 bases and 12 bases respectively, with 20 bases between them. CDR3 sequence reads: CASSEPRAGPLGQFF. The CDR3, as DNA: TGTGCCAGCAGTGAACCCCGGGCGGGGCCCCTCGGGCAGTTCTTC.

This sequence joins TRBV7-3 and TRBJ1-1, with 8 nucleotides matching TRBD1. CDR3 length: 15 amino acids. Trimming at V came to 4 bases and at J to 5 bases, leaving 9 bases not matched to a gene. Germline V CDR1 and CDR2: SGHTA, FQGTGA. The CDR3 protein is CASSSIRGQRTEAFF. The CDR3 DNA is TGTGCCAGCAGCTCAATCAGGGGGCAACGGACTGAAGCTTTCTTT. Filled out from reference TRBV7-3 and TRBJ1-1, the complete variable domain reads GAGVSQTPSNKVTEKGKYVELRCDPISGHTALYWYRQSLGQGPEFLIYFQGTGAADDSGLPNDRFFAVRPEGSVSTLKIQRTERGDSAVYLCASSSIRGQRTEAFFGQGTRLTVV.

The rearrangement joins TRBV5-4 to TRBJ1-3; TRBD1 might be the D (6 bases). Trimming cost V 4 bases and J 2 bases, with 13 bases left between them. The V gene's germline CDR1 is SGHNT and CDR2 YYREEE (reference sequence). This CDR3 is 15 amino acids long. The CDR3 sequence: CASSTNRVPGNTIYF. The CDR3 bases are TGTGCCAGCAGCACAAACAGGGTTCCTGGAAACACCATATATTTT.

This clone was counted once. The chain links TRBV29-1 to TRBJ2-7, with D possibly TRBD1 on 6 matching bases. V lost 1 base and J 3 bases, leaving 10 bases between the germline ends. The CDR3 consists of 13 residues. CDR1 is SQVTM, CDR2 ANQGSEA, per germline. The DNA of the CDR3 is TGCAGCGTTGAAGTCCAGGGGTACTACGAGCAGTACTTC. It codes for CSVEVQGYYEQYF.

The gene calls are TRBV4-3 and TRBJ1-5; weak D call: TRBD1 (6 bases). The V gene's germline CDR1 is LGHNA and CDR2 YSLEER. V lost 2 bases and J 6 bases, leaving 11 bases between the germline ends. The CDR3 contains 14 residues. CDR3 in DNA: TGCGCCAGCAGCCAAAAGACAGGCCCTCAGCCCCAGCATTTT. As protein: CASSQKTGPQPQHF.

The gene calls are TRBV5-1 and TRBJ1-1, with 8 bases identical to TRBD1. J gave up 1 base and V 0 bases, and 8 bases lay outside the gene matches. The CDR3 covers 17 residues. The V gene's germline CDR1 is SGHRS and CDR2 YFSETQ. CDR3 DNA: TGCGCCAGCAGCTTGGCTTCAGGGGGCGCCGGGAACACTGAAGCTTTCTTT. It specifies CASSLASGGAGNTEAFF.

CDR3 protein: CASSPGLLLETQYF. CDR3 coding DNA: TGTGCCAGTAGCCCGGGACTCCTCTTGGAGACCCAGTACTTC. The rearrangement links TRBV19 to TRBJ2-5; maybe TRBD2 (6 bases). CDR3 length: 14 residues. Germline values: CDR1 LNHDA, CDR2 SQIVND (reference sequence). The V and J ends lost 6 bases and 5 bases respectively, with 16 bases between them.

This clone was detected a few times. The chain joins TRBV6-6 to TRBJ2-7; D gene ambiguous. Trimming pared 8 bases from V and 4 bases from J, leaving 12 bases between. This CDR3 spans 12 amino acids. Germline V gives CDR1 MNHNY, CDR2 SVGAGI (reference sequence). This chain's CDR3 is CASGFNYYEQYF. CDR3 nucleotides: TGTGCCAGCGGGTTCAACTATTACGAGCAGTACTTC.